One and the same sample provided the 21 T cell receptor beta chains below, sequenced in a study of response to subunit inactivated influenza vaccine. TCRdb ran MiXCR on the RT-PCR reads and lists one entry per CDR3 protein. The sample lists around 480,000 distinct CDR3 sequences, approximately 15% occurring once. The sequencing here drew on CD4+ T cells sorted from PBMCs, taken 23 to 25 months after vaccination. These receptors were taken from a man between 50 and 70 years old who received an inactivated influenza vaccine.

This clonotype was observed a few times. The rearrangement joins TRBV29-1 to TRBJ2-5; 10 bases align to TRBD2. The CDR3 is 17 residues long. After removal of 7 bases from V and 1 base from J, the junction contained 15 bases not matched to a gene. Germline-derived CDR1 and CDR2 are SQVTM and ANQGSEA. The CDR3 coding sequence is TGCAGCGGTGACTGGAGCGGGGGGGCTCTCAGCCAAGAGACCCAGTACTTC. As protein: CSGDWSGGALSQETQYF.

This clonotype was observed a handful of times. The gene calls are TRBV15 and TRBJ1-2; no reliable D call. CDR1 and CDR2 (germline): LNHNV, YYDKDF (reference sequence). The CDR3 contains 14 residues. V was cut by 5 bases and J by 0 bases, with 10 bases left in between. The CDR3 loop reads CATSLTASNYGYTF. In nucleotides, the CDR3 is TGTGCCACCAGCCTTACCGCATCTAACTATGGCTACACCTTC.

This chain joins TRBV28 and TRBJ1-2, with D perhaps matching TRBD1 (5 bases). The CDR3 is 13 amino acids. Germline V gene data show CDR1 as MDHEN and CDR2 as SYDVKM. The V gene lost 4 bases and the J gene lost 7 bases, with 13 bases spanning the gap. The CDR3 here is CASSSQGEAGYTF. CDR3 sequence (DNA): TGTGCCAGCAGTTCTCAGGGTGAGGCTGGCTACACCTTC.

V and J are TRBV12-3 or TRBV12-4 and TRBJ2-3; TRBD1 matches at 8 bases. V was clipped by 3 bases and J by 8 bases; unmatched bases: 7. The CDR3 sequence is 14 residues long. In nucleotides, the CDR3 is TGTGCCAGCAGTTTTGGGGCAGGGGGCGGTACGCAGTATTTT. It is translated as CASSFGAGGGTQYF.

In this sample, this clonotype turned up many times. The CDR3 region is CSVGPRGRGNEQFF. CDR3 in DNA: TGCAGCGTCGGACCCAGGGGGCGAGGAAATGAGCAGTTCTTC. The V call is TRBV29-1, the J call TRBJ2-1; 8 nucleotides align to TRBD1. From germline, CDR1 is SQVTM and CDR2 ANQGSEA. Germline trimming cut 6 bases from V and 7 bases from J; bases unmatched to any gene: 11. CDR3 size: 14 residues.

V and J are TRBV6-1 and TRBJ1-5; 10 bases match TRBD1. V trimming: 6 bases; J trimming: 7 bases; junction bases outside the gene matches: 12. The germline V gene encodes CDR1 MNHNS and CDR2 SASEGT. CDR3 length equals 16 residues. DNA for the CDR3: TGTGCCAGCAGACCGGGACAGGGGTCCTCTGGGCAGCCCCAGCATTTT. This sequence encodes CASRPGQGSSGQPQHF.

The table lists this clonotype with a few counts. This sequence joins TRBV7-8 and TRBJ2-3, with TRBD2 matching 10 bases. This CDR3 region has 19 residues. The germline CDR1 and CDR2 sequences are SGHVS and FQNEAQ. After removal of 0 bases from V and 5 bases from J, the junction contained 14 bases not matched to a gene. CDR3 nucleotides: TGTGCCAGCAGCTTAGCGAGGGTAGCGGGGGGACCGCGGGGAGATACGCAGTATTTT. This translates into CASSLARVAGGPRGDTQYF. The whole variable domain, filled in from reference TRBV7-8 and TRBJ2-3, reads GAGVSQSPRYKVAKRGQDVALRCDPISGHVSLFWYQQALGQGPEFLTYFQNEAQLDKSGLPSDRFFAERPEGSVSTLKIQRTQQEDSAVYLCASSLARVAGGPRGDTQYFGPGTRLTVL.

The chain recombines TRBV12-3 or TRBV12-4 with TRBJ1-2, with TRBD1 as a possible D gene (6 bases). CDR3 length equals 12 residues. Trimming removed 6 bases from V and 3 bases from J, with 8 bases in between. The CDR3 reads CASRQGHYGYTF. The CDR3 DNA follows: TGTGCCAGCAGACAGGGTCACTATGGCTACACCTTC.

The rearrangement links TRBV7-2 to TRBJ2-2; 14 bases align to TRBD2. Per germline, CDR1 SGHTA and CDR2 FQGNSA. There are 17 residues in the CDR3. The V and J ends lost 6 bases and 2 bases, in that order; junction bases with no gene match: 5. The CDR3 protein is CASRGTSGGINTGELFF. For the CDR3, the DNA is TGTGCCAGCAGGGGGACTAGCGGGGGAATTAACACCGGGGAGCTGTTTTTT.

This clonotype was found many times. This chain links TRBV28 with TRBJ1-6; a possible D gene is TRBD1 (5 bases). There are 16 residues in the CDR3. Looked up from germline, CDR1 is MDHEN and CDR2 is SYDVKM. Trimming took 5 bases from V and 1 from J, leaving 12 bases between them. The CDR3 DNA is TGTGCCAGCAGTCCCACGGGACGGTCCTATAATTCACCCCTCCACTTT. This encodes CASSPTGRSYNSPLHF.

This clonotype was seen only a few times. The gene calls are TRBV7-2 and TRBJ2-3, with TRBD2 identical over 8 bases. With 3 bases clipped from V and 6 bases from J, the junction kept 14 bases outside the gene matches. This CDR3 region has 17 residues. Germline-derived CDR1 and CDR2 are SGHTA and FQGNSA. This CDR3 reads CASSFGVYSGEGDTQYF. DNA of the CDR3: TGTGCCAGCAGCTTCGGGGTTTATAGCGGGGAGGGGGATACGCAGTATTTT. Combining the CDR3 with reference TRBV7-2 and TRBJ2-3 gives the whole variable domain GAGVSQSPSNKVTEKGKDVELRCDPISGHTALYWYRQSLGQGLEFLIYFQGNSAPDKSGLPSDRFSAERTGGSVSTLTIQRTQQEDSAVYLCASSFGVYSGEGDTQYFGPGTRLTVL.

The chain employs TRBV15 and TRBJ2-1, with 7 bases that match TRBD2. V gave up 4 bases and J gave up 4 bases; unmatched junction bases: 16. The CDR3 consists of 18 residues. Germline CDR1 LNHNV, CDR2 YYDKDF (reference sequence). The CDR3 DNA sequence: TGTGCCACCAGCACAGTAGGAACCCTAGCGGCCCTTTACAATGAGCAGTTCTTC. Residues: CATSTVGTLAALYNEQFF.

This clonotype was seen at least ten times. V usage is TRBV10-3 and J usage is TRBJ2-3; 7 bases are a match to TRBD2. This CDR3 is built from 18 residues. The J segment lost 0 bases and the V segment lost 2 bases, leaving 11 bases of the junction unmatched. In germline, CDR1 is ENHRY, CDR2 SYGVKD. This CDR3 is CAISETEGLAESTDTQYF. Written as DNA, the CDR3 is TGTGCCATCAGTGAGACAGAGGGCCTAGCGGAAAGCACAGATACGCAGTATTTT.

The chain joins TRBV18 to TRBJ2-7; 8 positions agree with TRBD2. CDR3 size: 16 residues. Germline V lookup: CDR1 KGHSH, CDR2 LQKENI. V was clipped by 2 bases and J by 3 bases; unmatched bases: 9. In nucleotides, the CDR3 is TGTGCCAGCTCACCAACGACGTCGGGAGGGGGCTACGAGCAGTACTTC. Its protein is CASSPTTSGGGYEQYF.

The chain links TRBV25-1 to TRBJ2-1; tentative D call: TRBD2 (6 bases). V lost 3 bases and J lost 8, with 11 bases in between. Germline V gene lookup returns CDR1 MGHDK and CDR2 SYGVNS. CDR3 length: 13 amino acids. The CDR3 region is CASSEWTIDEQFF. The CDR3 DNA reads as TGTGCCAGCAGTGAGTGGACTATCGATGAGCAGTTCTTC.

This clonotype was seen a handful of times. As DNA, the CDR3 is TGTGCCAGTATCATGGACAGATCAGCTGAAGCTTTCTTT. This sequence encodes CASIMDRSAEAFF. This chain links TRBV19 with TRBJ1-1, with D possibly being TRBD1 (6 bases). The V end lost 7 bases, the J end lost 6 bases, and 15 bases lay between the germline ends. This CDR3 is 13 amino acids long. Germline loops: CDR1 LNHDA, CDR2 SQIVND (reference sequence).

J is TRBJ2-2 and V is TRBV7-2, with a tentative D call TRBD1 (5 bases). This CDR3 is built from 15 residues. Trimming shortened V by 5 bases and J by 0 bases, and 10 bases separated the two germline ends. Germline-derived CDR1 and CDR2 are SGHTA and FQGNSA. Here the CDR3 reads CASSHLTANTGELFF. The CDR3 region has the DNA TGTGCCAGCAGCCACCTGACAGCGAACACCGGGGAGCTGTTTTTT.

This clonotype was seen at least ten times. This chain links TRBV9 with TRBJ2-1; 9 bases are a match to TRBD1. This CDR3 is 16 amino acids long. CDR1 is SGDLS and CDR2 is YYNGEE in the germline V gene. Trimming at V came to 3 bases and at J to 8 bases, leaving 12 bases not matched to a gene. CDR3 sequence reads: CASSGQGGGDRDEQFF. CDR3 nucleotides: TGTGCCAGCAGCGGACAGGGCGGTGGGGACAGGGATGAGCAGTTCTTC.

This clonotype was seen only a few times. The chain couples TRBV27 to TRBJ1-2, with 8 positions matching TRBD1. Per the germline V gene, CDR1 is MNHEY and CDR2 is SMNVEV (reference sequence). The trim removed 5 bases at V and 1 base at J, leaving 6 bases unmatched. This CDR3 spans 15 amino acids. The DNA for the CDR3 is TGTGCCAGCAGTATTCGGACAGGGAGTAACTATGGCTACACCTTC. Translating gives CASSIRTGSNYGYTF.

This clonotype showed up many times. The V and J genes are TRBV6-5 and TRBJ2-3, with D perhaps matching TRBD1 (5 bases). V dropped 5 bases and J dropped 4 bases, with 25 bases sitting between them. The germline CDR1 and CDR2 sequences are MNHEY and SVGAGI. This CDR3 comprises 18 residues. CDR3 in DNA: TGTGCCAGCAGTCACGCCATTACGGGCCTAAGGGGCGCAGATACGCAGTATTTT. It is translated as CASSHAITGLRGADTQYF.

The sample holds many counts of this clonotype. The J gene is TRBJ1-3, the V gene TRBV6-1; 7 nucleotides line up with TRBD1. Unmatched junction bases numbered 10, after V lost 3 bases and J lost 2 bases. CDR1 MNHNS and CDR2 SASEGT come from the germline V gene. This CDR3 is 17 amino acids long. CDR3 DNA: TGTGCCAGCAGTGACACAGGGGACTTTGTTGCTGGAAACACCATATATTTT. This sequence encodes CASSDTGDFVAGNTIYF.